This TCR beta chain comes out of a study of CD8 T cell repertoires and HIV-1 epitope variants (dated by TCRdb to about 2020). Some background on the complete study: Twenty-five peptides representing autologous and known Gag and Nef epitope variants were each used to stimulate T cells in separate culture wells. Among the control conditions were a peptide pool of CMV, EBV and flu, the Ebola AY9 epitope serving as a negative control, and a well with no peptide. Cultures ran for around nine days in IMDM with gentamicin, with half-media changes on days 3 and 7 adding IL-2, IL-7 and IL-15. Running each culture condition in triplicate, except for one peptide done in duplicate, gave a total of some 91 T cell cultures. An aliquot of 1M T cells was saved as an uncultured baseline condition, separate from the roughly 80 T cell cultures. The epitopes tested were three Gag epitope families plus Nef HW9 and YT9. T cells were enriched using the EasySep Human T Cell Enrichment Kit and then co-cultured with an equal number of autologous T cell-negative cells acting as antigen-presenting cells.

The EasySep Human CD8+ T Cell Enrichment Kit was used on day 10 to isolate CD8+ T cells from every culture. Sequencing of TCR beta CDR3 regions was performed at survey depth on the immunoSEQ platform. The QIAamp DNA micro kit was used to extract genomic DNA from every cultured and uncultured CD8+ T cell population. For the original study's pipeline: Samples with fewer than 5,000 productive reads were excluded, which removed about 6% of the roughly 75 HIV peptide-stimulated cultures. A MANAFEST web app trimmed sequences to CDR3 and removed nonproductive sequences, CDR3s under 5 amino acids, and those not starting C or ending F/W. Clonotypes were classified as antigen-specific only if expansion was observed in at least 2 of 3 replicates versus the no-peptide control at FDR 0.01, only within one epitope family. A frequency at least fivefold higher than in wells stimulated with peptides from other epitope families was additionally required for specific clonotypes. In TCRdb, the immuneACCESS table is reduced to in-frame sequences with V and J assigned. These tables do not hold every clone; where another copy was compared, an unresolved V gene accounts for under half, and the others remain unexplained. V, J and clone size reflect that table, while D and trimming were determined from the DNA. For this sample there are roughly 4,800 clones; approximately 71% appear just once. Jointly, the top ten make up 35% to 50% of the sample.

General study outcomes and caveats: The assay identified only TCR beta chains and indicated proliferation in response to antigen, without indicating T cell function or cytokine profile. The Nef KF9 family was recognized by five clonotypes and the HW9 family by one, and no responses to the TAALDMSHF plasma variant were observed. The study identified fewer than 10 antigen-specific TCR beta clonotypes, more than five of which appeared to be cross-reactive for autologous or known escape epitope variants.

A word on this clone: Its antigen is not yet known. Per-nucleotide qualities are absent, and no much larger clonotype sits a single base away.

Per the germline V gene, SGHTA is the CDR1 and FQGNSA is the CDR2. The V and J ends are trimmed by 3 bases and 2 bases, leaving 19 bases between them. The CDR3 contains 17 residues, cysteine and phenylalanine counted. Only the CDR3 DNA is retained, 51 bases long and in frame from the first base. This TCR came from a male donor with HIV. Recombination linked TRBV7-2 to TRBJ1-2; D gene: possibly TRBD1, on 6 matching bases. Sequencing was done on a sample of cultured CD8+ T cells derived from PBMCs. In nucleotides, the sequence is TGTGCCAGCAGCTTGGAGGACAGAGACTTTCACAACTATGGCTACACCTTC. This encodes CASSLEDRDFHNYGYTF.